Following are 25 T cell receptor beta chains from one sample sequenced in a study of neoadjuvant anti-PD-1 for oral cavity cancer. Libraries were prepared by immunoSEQ multiplex PCR; TCRdb keeps only in-frame clonotypes and omits some of them. The table lists about 14,000 clones, 60% to 75% of them singletons. This sample comprised PBMCs, obtained before nivolumab (anti-PD-1) treatment. These receptors all stem from a person aged 35-80 years with oral cavity squamous cell carcinoma.

The V call is TRBV10-2, the J call TRBJ2-1, with D possibly called TRBD1 or TRBD2 (5 bases each). The CDR3 runs to 13 residues. V lost 4 bases to trimming and J lost 9 bases, with 13 bases between them. The germline V gene encodes CDR1 WSHSY and CDR2 SAAADI. The CDR3 protein is CASSADWGSEQFF. The CDR3, as DNA: TGCGCCAGCAGTGCCGACTGGGGGTCTGAGCAGTTCTTC.

This chain uses TRBV11-1 with TRBJ1-1; 7 nucleotides line up with TRBD1. The CDR3 is 13 residues long. With 4 bases clipped from V and 4 bases from J, the junction kept 3 bases outside the gene matches. The V gene's germline CDR1 is SGHAT and CDR2 FQDESV (reference sequence). This CDR3 is CASSSGQFTEAFF. The CDR3, as DNA: TGTGCCAGCAGCTCGGGACAGTTCACTGAAGCTTTCTTT.

The chain links TRBV27 to TRBJ1-2; D unresolved. This CDR3 comprises 13 residues. Germline V gene data show CDR1 as MNHEY and CDR2 as SMNVEV (reference sequence). V shed 5 bases and J shed 4 bases, with 11 bases lying between them. The CDR3 is CASSQRGGYGYTF. The CDR3 coding sequence is TGTGCCAGCAGTCAGAGAGGTGGCTATGGCTACACCTTC.

This clone was picked up a small number of times. The rearrangement joins TRBV29-1 to TRBJ2-5; 9 bases fit TRBD2. CDR1 is SQVTM and CDR2 is ANQGSEA in the germline V gene. V was pared by 0 bases and J by 5 bases, with 7 bases of the junction left unmatched. The CDR3 length is 15 residues. The CDR3 DNA reads TGCAGCGTTGAAGATCATGGACTAGCGAGGGAGACCCAGTACTTC. It specifies CSVEDHGLARETQYF.

The chain carries TRBV4-1 and TRBJ2-5; D possibly corresponds to TRBD1 (5 bases). Germline CDR1 MGHRA, CDR2 YSYEKL. The CDR3 spans 15 residues. Trimming cost V 1 base and J 5 bases, with 14 bases left between them. The CDR3 here is CASSQAQGTPETQYF. CDR3 nucleotides: TGCGCCAGCAGCCAAGCCCAGGGTACTCCGGAGACCCAGTACTTC.

The V gene is TRBV27, the J gene TRBJ1-1; TRBD1 is a possible D gene (6 bases). The CDR3 consists of 14 residues. V lost 8 bases and J 2 bases, leaving 15 bases between the germline ends. The germline gives CDR1 MNHEY, CDR2 SMNVEV (reference sequence). The CDR3 DNA reads as TGTGCCAGCTACTACTCAGGGGTAAACACTGAAGCTTTCTTT. This sequence encodes CASYYSGVNTEAFF.

Only a few counts were recorded for this clone. V usage is TRBV2 and J usage is TRBJ1-1; 8 bases are shared with TRBD1. The CDR3 loop spans 14 amino acids. Unmatched junction bases numbered 5, after V lost 7 bases and J lost 1 base. Per the germline V gene, CDR1 is SNHLY and CDR2 is FYNNEI. CDR3 nucleotides: TGTGCCAGCACCGGACAGGGTACGAACACTGAAGCTTTCTTT. Its protein is CASTGQGTNTEAFF. The whole variable domain, remainder taken from reference TRBV2 and TRBJ1-1, is EPEVTQTPSHQVTQMGQEVILRCVPISNHLYFYWYRQILGQKVEFLVSFYNNEISEKSEIFDDQFSVERPDGSNFTLKIRSTKLEDSAMYFCASTGQGTNTEAFFGQGTRLTVV.

This clone has a single count. V gene TRBV19 combines with J gene TRBJ2-2; 8 nucleotides align to TRBD2. The V gene end was trimmed by 7 bases and the J gene end by 5 bases; junction bases not matched to a gene: 9. CDR1 and CDR2 (germline): LNHDA, SQIVND (reference sequence). The CDR3 spans 15 residues. This CDR3 is CASNFPGLGTGELFF. DNA of the CDR3: TGTGCCAGTAACTTCCCGGGACTAGGAACCGGGGAGCTGTTTTTT. The complete variable domain, with remaining parts taken from reference TRBV19 and TRBJ2-2, reads DGGITQSPKYLFRKEGQNVTLSCEQNLNHDAMYWYRQDPGQGLRLIYYSQIVNDFQKGDIAEGYSVSREKKESFPLTVTSAQKNPTAFYLCASNFPGLGTGELFFGEGSRLTVL.

CDR3 in DNA: TGTGCCAGCAGCCAAAGGGGGGGACTAGCGGGAGTTGGTGAGCAGTACTTC. As protein: CASSQRGGLAGVGEQYF. V is TRBV27 and J is TRBJ2-7; TRBD2 aligns across 14 bases. The V segment lost 6 bases and the J segment 7 bases; nucleotides outside the gene matches: 14. Germline CDR1 is MNHEY and CDR2 is SMNVEV (reference sequence). CDR3 length: 17 residues.

The rearrangement links TRBV1 to TRBJ1-6; the D segment call TRBD1 is taken from the table without a DNA check. TRBV1 is a documented pseudogene. The CDR3 runs to 14 residues. In nucleotides, the CDR3 is TGCACCAGCAGCCGAGCAGGGGTAGGTTCACCCCTCCACTTT. Amino acids: CTSSRAGVGSPLHF.

The chain uses TRBV15 and TRBJ1-4; 11 bases are a match to TRBD1. The CDR3 is made up of 15 amino acids. V gave up 5 bases and J gave up 8 bases; unmatched junction bases: 7. Germline V CDR1 and CDR2: LNHNV, YYDKDF (reference sequence). The CDR3 region is CATSVRTGGEEKLFF. CDR3 DNA sequence: TGTGCCACCAGCGTGAGGACAGGGGGCGAAGAAAAACTGTTTTTT. Supplemented by reference TRBV15 and TRBJ1-4, the full variable domain reads DAMVIQNPRYQVTQFGKPVTLSCSQTLNHNVMYWYQQKSSQAPKLLFHYYDKDFNNEADTPDNFQSRRPNTSFCFLDIRSPGLGDTAMYLCATSVRTGGEEKLFFGSGTQLSVL.

The chain combines TRBV4-1 with TRBJ2-5; D perhaps matches TRBD2 (5 bases). The CDR3 totals 13 residues. With 1 base removed from V and 5 bases from J, the gap between germline ends came to 8 bases. Germline CDR1 is MGHRA and CDR2 is YSYEKL. The CDR3 DNA is TGCGCCAGCAGCCAAGGAGGAGGTGAGACCCAGTACTTC. It specifies CASSQGGGETQYF.

Only one count was recorded for this clone. V gene TRBV13 combines with J gene TRBJ1-1; 10 bases are a match to TRBD1. V shed 5 bases, J shed 6 bases, and the junction held 9 bases outside the gene matches. CDR1 and CDR2 from the germline V gene are PRHDT and FYEKMQ (reference sequence). This CDR3 spans 15 amino acids. The CDR3 nucleotides are TGTGCCAGCAGCCCTAGACAGGGGGCGAGTCCTGAAGCTTTCTTT. Its translation: CASSPRQGASPEAFF.

The rearrangement uses TRBV21-1 and TRBJ1-2; the D call of TRBD1 is as the table states it, not checked on the DNA. TRBV21-1 is described as a pseudogene. CDR3 length: 21 amino acids. CDR3 amino acids: CARPNPTPPCADREEDYGYTF. The CDR3 nucleotides are TGTGCCAGGCCCAACCCGACACCGCCGTGCGCAGACAGGGAGGAAGACTATGGCTACACCTTC.

This clone was detected only a few times. V is TRBV7-8 and J is TRBJ1-2, with D perhaps TRBD1 (6 bases). Deletions cut 3 bases from V and 7 bases from J, with 15 bases between. CDR1 and CDR2 from the germline V gene are SGHVS and FQNEAQ. The CDR3 consists of 14 residues. CDR3 protein: CASSLGAGYFGYTF. As DNA, the CDR3 is TGTGCCAGCAGCTTGGGGGCAGGGTACTTTGGCTACACCTTC.

The V call is TRBV2, the J call TRBJ1-4, with D perhaps matching TRBD1 (5 bases). There are 13 residues in the CDR3. Germline V gives CDR1 SNHLY, CDR2 FYNNEI. The ends were cut back, 11 bases at V and 8 bases at J, with 18 bases in the middle. The CDR3 sequence is CAGGRREQEKLFF. The CDR3 nucleotides are TGTGCCGGGGGGAGGCGAGAACAGGAAAAACTGTTTTTT. The variable domain in full, with the rest retrieved from reference TRBV2 and TRBJ1-4, is EPEVTQTPSHQVTQMGQEVILRCVPISNHLYFYWYRQILGQKVEFLVSFYNNEISEKSEIFDDQFSVERPDGSNFTLKIRSTKLEDSAMYFCAGGRREQEKLFFGSGTQLSVL.

The genes are TRBV9 and TRBJ1-2, with 7 bases fitting TRBD1. Looked up from germline, CDR1 is SGDLS and CDR2 is YYNGEE. The CDR3 runs to 15 residues. The junction had 6 bases not matched to a gene; V was cut back by 0 bases and J by 4 bases. The CDR3 here is CASSVEGTASYGYTF. CDR3 in DNA: TGTGCCAGCAGCGTAGAGGGGACAGCCTCCTATGGCTACACCTTC.

The V call is TRBV7-8, the J call TRBJ2-5; possibly TRBD2 for D (5 bases). Looked up from germline, CDR1 is SGHVS and CDR2 is FQNEAQ. The CDR3 has 13 amino acids. Trimming left V 1 base short and J 3 bases short, with 6 bases between. The CDR3 sequence is CASSLVGEETQYF. The CDR3 coding sequence is TGTGCCAGCAGCTTAGTCGGGGAAGAGACCCAGTACTTC.

This clone occurred a few times. The V and J genes are TRBV5-6 and TRBJ2-3; no clear D gene. CDR3 length equals 11 residues. Per the germline V gene, CDR1 is SGHDT and CDR2 is YYEEEE. V was pared by 5 bases and J by 4 bases, with 5 bases between. The DNA for the CDR3 is TGTGCCAGCAGGCGATCAGATACGCAGTATTTT. Protein: CASRRSDTQYF.

In this sample, this clone turned up a few times. The chain employs TRBV2 and TRBJ2-2; D is unresolved. Trimming took off 11 bases at V and 1 base at J, with 14 bases between the two ends. The CDR3 loop spans 14 amino acids. Germline V gives CDR1 SNHLY, CDR2 FYNNEI. The CDR3: CAQKGPGNTGELFF. Here the CDR3 DNA reads TGTGCCCAAAAAGGTCCAGGGAACACCGGGGAGCTGTTTTTT.

This clone occurred a few times. The V gene is TRBV7-9, the J gene TRBJ2-7, with 8 bases aligning to TRBD1. The trim removed 1 base at V and 3 bases at J, leaving 2 bases unmatched. Germline assignment: CDR1 SEHNR and CDR2 FQNEAQ (reference sequence). This CDR3 contains 14 residues. CDR3 residues: CASSLETGDYEQYF. The CDR3 DNA reads TGTGCCAGCAGCTTAGAGACAGGGGACTACGAGCAGTACTTC.

CDR3 residues: CASSALGGTVPSYEQYF. The CDR3, as DNA: TGTGCCAGCAGCGCGCTCGGGGGGACGGTGCCGTCCTACGAGCAGTACTTC. The chain employs TRBV5-4 and TRBJ2-7; the match to TRBD2 covers 7 bases. CDR1 is SGHNT and CDR2 is YYREEE in the germline V gene (reference sequence). The CDR3 contains 17 residues. The ends lost 4 bases at V and 1 base at J; junction bases unmatched: 14.

The rearrangement joins TRBV25-1 to TRBJ1-2, with TRBD1 matching 9 bases. This CDR3 is built from 15 residues. The V segment lost 2 bases and the J segment 4 bases; nucleotides outside the gene matches: 5. Germline lookup yields CDR1 MGHDK and CDR2 SYGVNS. The CDR3 sequence is CASSEGDRVFYGYTF. In DNA form, the CDR3 reads TGTGCCAGCAGTGAAGGGGACAGGGTGTTCTATGGCTACACCTTC.

This rearrangement joins TRBV29-1 to TRBJ2-7; tentatively, D is TRBD2 (5 bases). The V end was cut by 5 bases, the J end by 2 bases, with 10 bases between. Germline values: CDR1 SQVTM, CDR2 ANQGSEA. The CDR3 is made up of 12 amino acids. This chain's CDR3 is CSVSWGAYEQYF. CDR3 nucleotides: TGCAGCGTTTCTTGGGGAGCCTACGAGCAGTACTTC.

The CDR3: CASSLAGPRGTEAFF. The CDR3 region has the DNA TGTGCCAGCAGCTTAGCGGGGCCGCGAGGAACTGAAGCTTTCTTT. The chain links TRBV7-8 to TRBJ1-1; D perhaps matches TRBD1 (5 bases). The CDR3 is 15 amino acids. Trimming stripped 0 bases from V and 5 bases from J, with 13 bases between. Germline values: CDR1 SGHVS, CDR2 FQNEAQ.